Shown below are 32 T cell receptor beta chains from a single sample sequenced in a study of Ad26.COV2.S vaccination and SARS-CoV-2 variants. Method: immunoSEQ multiplex PCR; TCRdb's copy keeps in-frame clones and lacks some. This table has some 190,000 clones, 70% to 90% appearing once. The sample in question was peripheral blood, obtained after recovery from COVID-19. Receptor source: a human donor who had recovered from COVID-19.

This clone was detected only once. The chain carries TRBV30 and TRBJ1-1; no clear D. In germline, CDR1 is GTSNPN, CDR2 SVGIG (reference sequence). Trimming removed 0 bases at V and 9 bases at J, with 11 bases between. The CDR3 has 12 residues. CDR3 amino acids: CAWSVRAQKAFF. DNA of the CDR3: TGTGCCTGGAGTGTACGGGCACAAAAAGCTTTCTTT.

The chain joins TRBV11-2 to TRBJ2-3; D may be TRBD2 (6 bases). V lost 5 bases and J 3 bases, leaving 12 bases between the germline ends. The CDR3 covers 14 residues. Germline V lookup: CDR1 SGHAT, CDR2 FQNNGV. CDR3 loop: CASSLRLVTDTQYF. The CDR3 nucleotides are TGTGCCAGCAGCCTCCGACTAGTAACAGATACGCAGTATTTT.

This chain links TRBV7-8 with TRBJ2-6; 11 bases align to TRBD2. CDR1 SGHVS and CDR2 FQNEAQ come from the germline V gene. This CDR3 spans 18 amino acids. The V segment lost 4 bases and the J segment 3 bases; nucleotides outside the gene matches: 8. The CDR3 sequence is CASSSLSGGANGANVLTF. In nucleotides, the CDR3 is TGTGCCAGCAGCTCCCTTAGCGGGGGGGCTAATGGGGCCAACGTCCTGACTTTC.

The sample holds a few counts of this clone. The gene calls are TRBV3-1 (or the pseudogene TRBV3-2) and TRBJ1-1, with TRBD1 matching 7 bases. The CDR3 is made up of 17 amino acids. CDR1 and CDR2 from the germline V gene are LGHDT and YNNKEL (reference sequence). The V gene end was trimmed by 0 bases and the J gene end by 1 base; junction bases not matched to a gene: 8. CDR3 sequence (DNA): TGTGCCAGCAGCCAAGATAGGGGAGGGGGCAGGAACACTGAAGCTTTCTTT. Its translation is CASSQDRGGGRNTEAFF.

The J gene is TRBJ2-1, the V gene TRBV5-6; unclear D gene. This CDR3 spans 15 amino acids. Between the trimmed V and J ends, which lost 5 bases and 5 bases, there was a span of 17 bases. The germline V gene encodes CDR1 SGHDT and CDR2 YYEEEE. The CDR3 sequence is CASRLLGPKNNEQFF. The CDR3 nucleotides are TGTGCCAGCAGGTTACTCGGACCCAAGAACAATGAGCAGTTCTTC.

This clone was counted a single time. This rearrangement joins TRBV18 to TRBJ1-6; 7 bases are a match to TRBD1. The ends lost 4 bases at V and 6 bases at J; junction bases unmatched: 12. Germline CDR1 reads KGHSH; CDR2 reads LQKENI. This CDR3 has 17 amino acids. CDR3 protein: CASSLLVEGAPNSPLHF. DNA of the CDR3: TGTGCCAGCTCACTACTCGTTGAGGGGGCTCCTAATTCACCCCTCCACTTT.

This chain links TRBV24-1 with TRBJ2-5, with D perhaps TRBD1 (5 bases). Germline CDR1 KGHDR, CDR2 SFDVKD. The V and J ends lost 4 bases and 4 bases respectively, with 18 bases between them. This CDR3 has 16 amino acids. CDR3 DNA: TGTGCCACCAGTGACTCGACAGCACCATTTCCAGAGACCCAGTACTTC. It codes for CATSDSTAPFPETQYF.

CDR3 sequence (DNA): TGTGCCAGCAGCCAAGGGAGGGCGACAGGGCGGGATGGCTACACCTTC. Translated: CASSQGRATGRDGYTF. V is TRBV3-1 (or the pseudogene TRBV3-2) and J is TRBJ1-2; TRBD1 aligns across 7 bases. Germline V CDR1 and CDR2: LGHDT, YNNKEL (reference sequence). The V and J ends lost 1 base and 6 bases, in that order; junction bases with no gene match: 11. This CDR3 is 16 amino acids long.

J is TRBJ1-2 and V is TRBV5-1, with 11 nucleotides matching TRBD1. Germline V gene data show CDR1 as SGHRS and CDR2 as YFSETQ. The CDR3 spans 15 residues. J gave up 2 bases and V 3 bases, and 3 bases lay outside the gene matches. The CDR3 sequence is CASSSRDRGNYGYTF. The CDR3 coding sequence is TGCGCCAGCAGCTCCCGGGACAGGGGGAACTATGGCTACACCTTC.

The chain employs TRBV9 and TRBJ1-5, with a tentative D call TRBD1 (5 bases). With 0 bases removed from V and 4 bases from J, the gap between germline ends came to 11 bases. The CDR3 contains 15 residues. Germline CDR1 is SGDLS and CDR2 is YYNGEE. The CDR3 coding sequence is TGTGCCAGCAGCGTAGATGTGGGGGGGAATCAGCCCCAGCATTTT. Translating gives CASSVDVGGNQPQHF.

This clone was seen once. J is TRBJ2-1 and V is TRBV4-1; 10 bases line up with TRBD2. CDR1 is MGHRA and CDR2 is YSYEKL in the germline V gene. The junction had 6 bases not matched to a gene; V was cut back by 1 base and J by 6 bases. This CDR3 has 16 amino acids. The chain's CDR3 is CASSQASGGAVNEQFF. CDR3 nucleotide sequence: TGCGCCAGCAGCCAAGCGAGCGGGGGGGCCGTCAATGAGCAGTTCTTC.

The chain recombines TRBV6-6 with TRBJ2-7, with D maybe TRBD1 (6 bases). Trimming left V 7 bases short and J 3 bases short, with 13 bases between. Germline V gene lookup returns CDR1 MNHNY and CDR2 SVGAGI (reference sequence). The CDR3 loop spans 13 amino acids. CDR3 residues: CASNPGTNYEQYF. The DNA of the CDR3 is TGTGCCAGCAACCCGGGGACAAACTACGAGCAGTACTTC.

This clone occurred a few times. The V call is TRBV19, the J call TRBJ1-2, with D possibly being TRBD1 (6 bases). The germline CDR1 and CDR2 sequences are LNHDA and SQIVND (reference sequence). V shed 4 bases and J shed 4 bases, with 13 bases lying between them. The CDR3 is made up of 14 amino acids. CDR3 residues: CASSKRQEVYGYTF. The DNA for the CDR3 is TGTGCCAGTAGTAAGAGACAGGAGGTCTATGGCTACACCTTC.

The chain couples TRBV4-2 to TRBJ1-1; 7 bases agree with TRBD1. The germline CDR1 and CDR2 sequences are LGHNA and YNFKEQ. CDR3 length: 17 amino acids. Trimming took 0 bases from V and 4 from J; bases not matched to a gene: 11. The CDR3 sequence is CASSQEGQGVMLTEAFF. CDR3 coding DNA: TGTGCCAGCAGCCAAGAAGGGCAGGGGGTCATGCTCACTGAAGCTTTCTTT.

The CDR3, as DNA: TGCGCCAGCAGCTTGGCGTGGGGGGACACTGAAGCTTTCTTT. It yields the protein CASSLAWGDTEAFF. The rearrangement uses TRBV5-1 and TRBJ1-1; tentatively, D is TRBD1 (5 bases). With 0 bases removed from V and 3 bases from J, the gap between germline ends came to 9 bases. This CDR3 spans 14 amino acids. CDR1 SGHRS and CDR2 YFSETQ come from the germline V gene. Full variable domain (remainder filled in from reference TRBV5-1 and TRBJ1-1): KAGVTQTPRYLIKTRGQQVTLSCSPISGHRSVSWYQQTPGQGLQFLFEYFSETQRNKGNFPGRFSGRQFSNSRSEMNVSTLELGDSALYLCASSLAWGDTEAFFGQGTRLTVV.

The rearrangement joins TRBV7-9 to TRBJ1-6; unclear D gene. V lost 4 bases and J lost 7, with 5 bases in between. The CDR3 covers 12 residues. From germline, CDR1 is SEHNR and CDR2 FQNEAQ (reference sequence). The CDR3 bases are TGTGCCAGCAGCTCGAACAATTCACCCCTCCACTTT. Translated, it gives CASSSNNSPLHF.

This clone has only a few counts. The J gene is TRBJ2-1, the V gene TRBV7-9; 7 nucleotides agree with TRBD1. This CDR3 is 15 amino acids long. Germline V gene data show CDR1 as SEHNR and CDR2 as FQNEAQ (reference sequence). V dropped 5 bases and J dropped 0; count of bases not matched to a gene: 4. The CDR3 sequence: CASSPRTGSYNEQFF. Here the CDR3 DNA reads TGTGCCAGCAGCCCGCGGACAGGCTCCTACAATGAGCAGTTCTTC. Combining the CDR3 with reference TRBV7-9 and TRBJ2-1 gives the whole variable domain DTGVSQNPRHKITKRGQNVTFRCDPISEHNRLYWYRQTLGQGPEFLTYFQNEAQLEKSRLLSDRFSAERPKGSFSTLEIQRTEQGDSAMYLCASSPRTGSYNEQFFGPGTRLTVL.

The chain couples TRBV5-6 to TRBJ2-1, with D perhaps TRBD1 (5 bases). This CDR3 is 13 amino acids long. Trimming cost V 5 bases and J 8 bases, with 14 bases left between them. CDR1 SGHDT and CDR2 YYEEEE come from the germline V gene. The CDR3 DNA reads as TGTGCCAGCAGTATTGTGGGGCTCGATGAGCAGTTCTTC. Protein: CASSIVGLDEQFF.

The rearrangement links TRBV19 to TRBJ1-6; D possibly corresponds to TRBD1 (5 bases). The CDR3 is 16 residues long. Trimming left V 7 bases short and J 6 bases short, with 19 bases between. CDR1 is LNHDA and CDR2 is SQIVND in the germline V gene (reference sequence). The CDR3 sequence is CASIGTGGLLNSPLHF. CDR3 bases: TGTGCCAGTATAGGGACCGGAGGCCTCCTTAATTCACCCCTCCACTTT.

CDR3 protein: CASSLSPDFSAEAFF. CDR3 coding DNA: TGCGCCAGCAGCTTGTCGCCAGACTTTAGCGCTGAAGCTTTCTTT. The rearrangement uses TRBV5-1 and TRBJ1-1; D ambiguous. Trimming cost V 1 base and J 6 bases, with 16 bases left between them. The CDR3 runs 15 residues. Germline V gives CDR1 SGHRS, CDR2 YFSETQ. Full variable domain (missing parts from reference TRBV5-1 and TRBJ1-1): KAGVTQTPRYLIKTRGQQVTLSCSPISGHRSVSWYQQTPGQGLQFLFEYFSETQRNKGNFPGRFSGRQFSNSRSEMNVSTLELGDSALYLCASSLSPDFSAEAFFGQGTRLTVV.

This chain connects TRBV15 to TRBJ1-3, with unresolved D. The CDR3 is 15 amino acids. V was pared by 0 bases and J by 3 bases, with 9 bases between. CDR1 is LNHNV, CDR2 YYDKDF, per germline (reference sequence). CDR3 region: CATSRETAIGNTIYF. For the CDR3, the DNA is TGTGCCACCAGCAGAGAAACTGCGATTGGAAACACCATATATTTT.

J is TRBJ2-3 and V is TRBV7-6; possibly TRBD1 or TRBD2 for D (5 bases each). There are 15 residues in the CDR3. Trimming pared 1 base from V and 0 bases from J, leaving 8 bases between. Germline loops: CDR1 SGHVS, CDR2 FNYEAQ. The DNA for the CDR3 is TGTGCCAGCAGCTTAGTCGGGGCAAGCACAGATACGCAGTATTTT. Residues: CASSLVGASTDTQYF.

The rearrangement uses TRBV25-1 and TRBJ1-2; no clear D. The CDR3 totals 14 residues. Germline CDR1 is MGHDK and CDR2 is SYGVNS. V lost 1 base and J lost 0, with 6 bases in between. CDR3 bases: TGTGCCAGCAGTGAATTAGGTTCTAACTATGGCTACACCTTC. Its translation is CASSELGSNYGYTF.

The chain is built from TRBV2 and TRBJ2-5; tentative D call: TRBD2 (6 bases). Germline V CDR1 and CDR2: SNHLY, FYNNEI. This CDR3 comprises 15 residues. Deletions cut 4 bases from V and 4 bases from J, with 16 bases between. CDR3 nucleotides: TGTGCCAGCAGTGTTGAAGCGGTGGGGGGAGAGACCCAGTACTTC. This sequence encodes CASSVEAVGGETQYF.

This chain connects TRBV7-3 to TRBJ2-7; D is uncertain. The V end lost 7 bases, the J end lost 5 bases, and 24 bases lay between the germline ends. Germline CDR1 SGHTA, CDR2 FQGTGA. This CDR3 has 16 amino acids. The CDR3 is CASNDEQPGGTDEQYF. In nucleotides, the CDR3 is TGTGCCAGCAACGACGAACAGCCGGGTGGTACCGACGAGCAGTACTTC.

This clone was seen a handful of times. This chain connects TRBV11-2 to TRBJ1-4, with TRBD1 matching over 9 bases. The V gene end was trimmed by 1 base and the J gene end by 8 bases; junction bases not matched to a gene: 5. CDR1 is SGHAT, CDR2 FQNNGV, per germline. CDR3 length: 15 amino acids. CDR3 DNA: TGTGCCAGCAGCTTAGGCGGGACAGGGACCGAAAAACTGTTTTTT. This gives the protein CASSLGGTGTEKLFF.

The chain has TRBV14 and TRBJ2-3; D unresolved. Germline-derived CDR1 and CDR2 are SGHDN and FVKESK. This CDR3 comprises 15 residues. Trimming removed 3 bases at V and 6 bases at J, with 16 bases between. Here the CDR3 DNA reads TGTGCCAGCAGCCAGGGGTACATTTATTCGGATACGCAGTATTTT. It yields the protein CASSQGYIYSDTQYF.

Here the CDR3 DNA reads TGTGCCAGCAGCTGGACAGGGTCGAGGAATTCACCCCTCCACTTT. Its translation is CASSWTGSRNSPLHF. The chain carries TRBV7-9 and TRBJ1-6; 8 bases match TRBD1. V lost 4 bases to trimming and J lost 7 bases; unmatched junction nucleotides: 6. CDR1 and CDR2 from the germline V gene are SEHNR and FQNEAQ (reference sequence). This CDR3 has 15 residues.

The chain carries TRBV27 and TRBJ1-6, with TRBD1 identical over 7 bases. V was clipped by 5 bases and J by 16 bases; unmatched bases: 8. The CDR3 is 12 amino acids. CDR1 and CDR2 (germline): MNHEY, SMNVEV (reference sequence). CDR3 sequence (DNA): TGTGCCAGCAGTCCCGCAGGGGGTACACTCCACTTT. Amino acids: CASSPAGGTLHF.

The chain links TRBV4-1 to TRBJ1-6; D gene ambiguous. V gave up 6 bases and J gave up 8 bases, with 17 bases separating them. This CDR3 comprises 15 residues. CDR1 is MGHRA, CDR2 YSYEKL, per germline. The CDR3 bases are TGCGCCAGCAGTCGGAGTCTCCTGCCGGATTCACCCCTCCACTTT. Its protein is CASSRSLLPDSPLHF.

This chain uses TRBV23-1 with TRBJ1-2; 11 nucleotides line up with TRBD1. TRBV23-1 is assigned to the ORF class and has an uncertain function. The V segment lost 0 bases and the J segment 13 bases; nucleotides outside the gene matches: 10. This CDR3 region has 15 residues. CDR3 sequence (DNA): TGCGCCAGCAGTCAATCCCAGGGACAGGGGGTTACGACCACCTTC. Translating it yields CASSQSQGQGVTTTF.

The genes are TRBV7-8 and TRBJ2-7; perhaps TRBD2 as D (6 bases). This CDR3 spans 13 amino acids. V was cut by 5 bases and J by 3 bases, with 11 bases left in between. The germline gives CDR1 SGHVS, CDR2 FQNEAQ. The CDR3 sequence is CASSRRTNYEQYF. The CDR3 bases are TGTGCCAGCAGCCGCCGGACTAACTACGAGCAGTACTTC.